This T cell receptor beta chain was observed in a study of CXCR3-negative and CXCR3-positive naive CD8 T cells. Naive CD8+ T cells carried a CD45RO-CCR7+CD27+CD95- phenotype. Study-level results: CD5 surface expression was similar among naive subsets, and TCR strength was estimated by inference from TRB CDR3 properties. Comparison of naive cells showed more hydrophobic TRB CDR3s in CXCR3-positive than in CXCR3-negative naive cells.

All TRB cDNA libraries came from 5' RACE performed with UMI labels. TCRdb reworked the 5' RACE reads into one entry per CDR3 protein, no DNA. In total, the table holds 50,000 to 65,000 distinct CDR3 sequences. As regards this clonotype: Its specificity is unknown.

The sequenced material came from naive CXCR3+ CD8+ T cells from blood. Subset reported: CD45RO-CCR7+CD27+CD95- naive CD8+ T cells expressing CXCR3 (TNR3+). This TCR was sampled from a human donor in good health. Some clones in this sample may be carry-over from other donors' samples.

The CDR3 spells CASRVGADTQYF. The chain employs TRBV27 and TRBJ2-3. The V gene's germline CDR1 is MNHEY and CDR2 SMNVEV (reference sequence). CDR3 length: 12 amino acids.